A single sample gave rise to the 8 T cell receptor beta chains below, sequenced in a study of T-cell reconstitution after alpha-beta-depleted transplantation in children. The authors prepared the TCRbeta library with unique molecular identifiers. TCRdb re-analysed the PCR reads in MiXCR, keeping a single row per CDR3 protein. The sample contains approximately 70,000 distinct CDR3 sequences, approximately 5% of which appear only once. The material sequenced was PBMCs, mostly from graft donor cells, taken 180 days after TCRalphabeta/CD19-depleted stem cell transplant. The receptors were sampled from a boy under two years old who had a stem cell transplant for acute myeloid leukemia, so the T cells may come from the graft donor.

This clonotype was found many times. The chain combines TRBV18 with TRBJ1-1; D is unresolved. The germline V gene has CDR1 KGHSH and CDR2 LQKENI. V shed 3 bases and J shed 4 bases, with 12 bases lying between them. The CDR3 loop spans 14 amino acids. CDR3 bases: TGTGCCAGCTCACCGCGAGCAGGCCCCACTGAAGCTTTCTTT. The encoded protein is CASSPRAGPTEAFF.

In this sample, this clonotype turned up many times. The chain employs TRBV12-3 or TRBV12-4 and TRBJ2-2; 7 bases line up with TRBD1. The CDR3 sequence is 13 residues long. Unmatched junction bases numbered 5, after V lost 6 bases and J lost 7 bases. Here the CDR3 reads CASSLTGIGELFF. The CDR3 region has the DNA TGTGCCAGCAGCCTGACAGGGATCGGGGAGCTGTTTTTT.

This clonotype has at least ten counts. This sequence joins TRBV7-2 and TRBJ2-7; D is ambiguous. The CDR3 has 15 amino acids. V shed 1 base and J shed 2 bases, with 12 bases lying between them. Looked up from germline, CDR1 is SGHTA and CDR2 is FQGNSA. DNA of the CDR3: TGTGCCAGCAGCTTAGTGGAGACACCCGCCTACGAGCAGTACTTC. Translation gives CASSLVETPAYEQYF.

This clonotype was counted ten times or more. V usage is TRBV12-3 or TRBV12-4 and J usage is TRBJ2-2, with D unresolved. The CDR3 spans 13 residues. Trimming took off 1 base at V and 3 bases at J, with 3 bases between the two ends. The CDR3 spells CASSLGYTGELFF. The DNA for the CDR3 is TGTGCCAGCAGTTTAGGGTACACCGGGGAGCTGTTTTTT.

This clonotype has a count of ten or more. The chain is built from TRBV7-2 and TRBJ1-5; D unclear. Trimming stripped 2 bases from V and 0 bases from J, with 11 bases between. The CDR3 consists of 16 residues. The germline V gene encodes CDR1 SGHTA and CDR2 FQGNSA. In nucleotides, the CDR3 is TGTGCCAGCAGCTTAAGGTCCGGATATAGCAATCAGCCCCAGCATTTT. Its protein product is CASSLRSGYSNQPQHF.

The sample holds many counts of this clonotype. The chain uses TRBV11-2 and TRBJ2-5; either TRBD1 or TRBD2 may supply D (5 bases each). Germline lookup yields CDR1 SGHAT and CDR2 FQNNGV. The V gene lost 1 base and the J gene lost 4 bases, with 16 bases spanning the gap. The CDR3 length is 16 residues. CDR3 region: CASSLVAGADRETQYF. The CDR3 DNA is TGTGCCAGCAGCTTAGTGGCCGGGGCCGACCGAGAGACCCAGTACTTC.

In this sample, this clonotype turned up many times. The rearrangement uses TRBV11-2 and TRBJ2-5, with 8 bases identical to TRBD1. With V trimmed by 2 bases and J by 7 bases, 6 bases remained unmatched. The germline V gene encodes CDR1 SGHAT and CDR2 FQNNGV. The CDR3 covers 14 residues. The CDR3 protein is CASSLQDRVGTQYF. CDR3 coding DNA: TGTGCCAGCAGCTTACAGGACAGGGTGGGGACCCAGTACTTC. The entire variable domain, with the rest obtained from reference TRBV11-2 and TRBJ2-5, is as follows: EAGVAQSPRYKIIEKRQSVAFWCNPISGHATLYWYQQILGQGPKLLIQFQNNGVVDDSQLPKDRFSAERLKGVDSTLKIQPAKLEDSAVYLCASSLQDRVGTQYFGPGTRLLVL.

This clonotype was picked up many times. The rearrangement uses TRBV19 and TRBJ1-2; no reliable D call. Trimming removed 4 bases from V and 2 bases from J, with 11 bases in between. This CDR3 contains 14 residues. Germline V gives CDR1 LNHDA, CDR2 SQIVND (reference sequence). CDR3: CASSSFGGNYGYTF. As DNA, the CDR3 is TGTGCCAGTAGTAGTTTCGGCGGGAACTATGGCTACACCTTC. Full variable domain (remainder filled in from reference TRBV19 and TRBJ1-2): DGGITQSPKYLFRKEGQNVTLSCEQNLNHDAMYWYRQDPGQGLRLIYYSQIVNDFQKGDIAEGYSVSREKKESFPLTVTSAQKNPTAFYLCASSSFGGNYGYTFGSGTRLTVV.